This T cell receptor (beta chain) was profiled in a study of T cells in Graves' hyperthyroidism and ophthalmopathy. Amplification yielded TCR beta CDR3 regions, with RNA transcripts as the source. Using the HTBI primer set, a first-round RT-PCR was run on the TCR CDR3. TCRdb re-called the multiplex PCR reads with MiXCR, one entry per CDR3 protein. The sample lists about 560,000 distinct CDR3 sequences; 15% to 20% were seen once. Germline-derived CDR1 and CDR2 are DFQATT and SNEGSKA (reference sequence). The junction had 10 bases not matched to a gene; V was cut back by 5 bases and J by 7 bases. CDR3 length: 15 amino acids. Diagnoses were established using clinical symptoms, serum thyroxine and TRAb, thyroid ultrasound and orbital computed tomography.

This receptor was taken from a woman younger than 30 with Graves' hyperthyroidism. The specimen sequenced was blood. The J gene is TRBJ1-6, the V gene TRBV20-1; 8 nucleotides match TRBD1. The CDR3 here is CSAGTGGSGNSPLHF. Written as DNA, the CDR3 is TGCAGTGCTGGAACAGGGGGTTCGGGGAATTCACCCCTCCACTTT.